A selection of T cell receptor beta chains follows, all from one sample in a study of cytomegalovirus exposure and HLA in healthy donors. The method was immunoSEQ multiplex PCR; TCRdb's version includes in-frame clones alone and lacks a portion of them. Of roughly 180,000 clones detected, about 83% appear once; the ten largest clones hold 4.5% to 7.5%. Sequencing used PBMCs. The receptors derive from a young woman in good health and CMV-seropositive. Both conserved end residues are part of each CDR3. The order of the fields is clone size, D gene, V gene, J gene, CDR3 protein, CDR3 DNA. The D gene is left open where the match is weak. Clone size is shown for a subset of rows, as once, few, many or a class of expanded clone.

abundance: NA
d_gene: NA
v_gene: TRBV27
j_gene: TRBJ1-1
CDR3aa: CASRWEGGTEAFF
CDR3nt: TGTGCCAGCCGCTGGGAGGGAGGCACTGAAGCTTTCTTT

abundance: NA
d_gene: NA
v_gene: TRBV6-4
j_gene: TRBJ2-7
CDR3aa: CASIDSGVSYEQYF
CDR3nt: TGTGCCAGCATCGACTCAGGGGTTTCCTACGAGCAGTACTTC

abundance: NA
d_gene: TRBD1
v_gene: TRBV7-9
j_gene: TRBJ2-7
CDR3aa: CASSSSGQTYEQYF
CDR3nt: TGTGCCAGCAGCTCGTCGGGACAGACCTACGAGCAGTACTTC

abundance: NA
d_gene: TRBD2
v_gene: TRBV5-4
j_gene: TRBJ2-3
CDR3aa: CASGFLLAGVSTDTQYF
CDR3nt: TGTGCCAGCGGCTTCTTACTAGCGGGAGTTAGCACAGATACGCAGTATTTT

abundance: NA
d_gene: TRBD2
v_gene: TRBV6-1
j_gene: TRBJ2-2
CDR3aa: CASSRLAAITGELFF
CDR3nt: TGTGCCAGCAGTCGACTAGCGGCCATCACCGGGGAGCTGTTTTTT

abundance: NA
d_gene: NA
v_gene: TRBV7-9
j_gene: TRBJ1-1
CDR3aa: CASSLTVRTEAFF
CDR3nt: TGTGCCAGCAGCTTAACGGTGCGCACTGAAGCTTTCTTT

abundance: NA
d_gene: NA
v_gene: TRBV9
j_gene: TRBJ2-1
CDR3aa: CASSVVSSYNEQFF
CDR3nt: TGTGCCAGCAGCGTAGTTAGCTCCTACAATGAGCAGTTCTTC

abundance: NA
d_gene: TRBD2
v_gene: TRBV5-1
j_gene: TRBJ2-1
CDR3aa: CASSKTSGEYNEQFF
CDR3nt: TGCGCCAGCAGCAAAACTAGCGGGGAATACAATGAGCAGTTCTTC

abundance: NA
d_gene: TRBD2
v_gene: TRBV6-1
j_gene: TRBJ2-7
CDR3aa: CASSKSGRAYEQYF
CDR3nt: TGTGCCAGCAGCAAGAGCGGGAGGGCGTACGAGCAGTACTTC

abundance: NA
d_gene: NA
v_gene: TRBV5-4
j_gene: TRBJ1-2
CDR3aa: CASSLGGANGYTF
CDR3nt: TGTGCCAGCAGCTTGGGGGGCGCTAATGGCTACACCTTC

abundance: many
d_gene: NA
v_gene: TRBV7-9
j_gene: TRBJ1-4
CDR3aa: CASSSGRQNLGKLFF
CDR3nt: TGTGCCAGCAGCTCGGGGAGGCAGAACCTTGGAAAACTGTTTTTT

abundance: NA
d_gene: TRBD2
v_gene: TRBV5-1
j_gene: TRBJ2-3
CDR3aa: CASSHLRLAGPGDTQYF
CDR3nt: TGCGCCAGCAGCCACCTCAGACTAGCGGGGCCGGGGGATACGCAGTATTTT

abundance: NA
d_gene: NA
v_gene: TRBV7-8
j_gene: TRBJ1-2
CDR3aa: CASSLAGDYGYTF
CDR3nt: TGTGCCAGCAGCTTAGCAGGGGACTATGGCTACACCTTC

abundance: few
d_gene: NA
v_gene: TRBV5-5
j_gene: TRBJ1-5
CDR3aa: CASSRSPGHEYQPQHF
CDR3nt: TGTGCCAGCAGCCGCAGTCCGGGACATGAATATCAGCCCCAGCATTTT

abundance: NA
d_gene: NA
v_gene: TRBV21-1
j_gene: TRBJ1-5
CDR3aa: CASSKAVGGGTGPLNQPQHF
CDR3nt: NA

abundance: NA
d_gene: TRBD2
v_gene: TRBV7-2
j_gene: TRBJ2-3
CDR3aa: CASSLVPSGRTYTQYF
CDR3nt: TGTGCCAGCAGCTTAGTCCCTAGCGGACGCACATATACGCAGTATTTT

abundance: NA
d_gene: NA
v_gene: TRBV27
j_gene: TRBJ2-7
CDR3aa: CASSLSQGYEQYF
CDR3nt: TGTGCCAGCAGTTTATCCCAGGGCTACGAGCAGTACTTC

abundance: NA
d_gene: NA
v_gene: TRBV11-3
j_gene: TRBJ1-1
CDR3aa: CASSRGGVNTEAFF
CDR3nt: TGTGCCAGCTCCAGAGGAGGGGTGAACACTGAAGCTTTCTTT

abundance: few
d_gene: TRBD1
v_gene: TRBV15
j_gene: TRBJ1-6
CDR3aa: CATSGGQENSPLHF
CDR3nt: TGTGCCACCAGTGGCGGACAGGAGAATTCACCCCTCCACTTT

abundance: NA
d_gene: NA
v_gene: TRBV5-1
j_gene: TRBJ2-7
CDR3aa: CASSFREPYEQYF
CDR3nt: TGCGCCAGCAGCTTCCGGGAACCCTACGAGCAGTACTTC

abundance: once
d_gene: NA
v_gene: TRBV4-3
j_gene: TRBJ2-2
CDR3aa: CASSRRQANTGELFF
CDR3nt: TGCGCCAGCAGTCGCAGACAGGCGAACACCGGGGAGCTGTTTTTT

abundance: NA
d_gene: TRBD1
v_gene: TRBV5-1
j_gene: TRBJ1-1
CDR3aa: CASSIGQGGMNTEAFF
CDR3nt: TGCGCCAGCAGCATTGGACAGGGCGGAATGAACACTGAAGCTTTCTTT

abundance: few
d_gene: NA
v_gene: TRBV7-6
j_gene: TRBJ2-7
CDR3aa: CASSLDSSYEQYF
CDR3nt: TGTGCCAGCAGCTTGGACAGCTCCTACGAGCAGTACTTC

abundance: NA
d_gene: TRBD1
v_gene: TRBV29-1
j_gene: TRBJ2-3
CDR3aa: CSVVIGGFLDTQYF
CDR3nt: TGCAGCGTTGTCATAGGGGGCTTTTTAGATACGCAGTATTTT

abundance: NA
d_gene: NA
v_gene: TRBV4-2
j_gene: TRBJ1-1
CDR3aa: CASSARGRGNTEAFF
CDR3nt: TGTGCCAGCAGCGCAAGAGGCAGGGGAAACACTGAAGCTTTCTTT

abundance: NA
d_gene: NA
v_gene: TRBV6-5
j_gene: TRBJ1-6
CDR3aa: CASRLGTGYNSPLHF
CDR3nt: TGTGCCAGCAGATTAGGAACAGGGTATAATTCACCCCTCCACTTT

abundance: few
d_gene: TRBD1
v_gene: TRBV5-7
j_gene: TRBJ1-5
CDR3aa: CASSHRQGHQPQHF
CDR3nt: TGTGCCAGCAGCCACCGACAGGGGCATCAGCCCCAGCATTTT